This T cell receptor (beta chain) comes out of a study of control samples from healthy donors and cancer patients. Sequenced by immunoSEQ multiplex PCR; TCRdb stores in-frame clones only, minus some. The repertoire holds about 70,000 clones, with 84% as singletons. In its sample, this clone was seen once. This CDR3 region has 13 residues. From germline, CDR1 is MGHDK and CDR2 SYGVNS. The trim removed 8 bases at V and 3 bases at J, leaving 6 bases unmatched. This sequence originates from a man between 45 and 60 years old in good health. The chain combines TRBV25-1 with TRBJ1-1, with TRBD1 matching 7 bases. Sequencing input: blood. CDR3 in DNA: TGTGCCAGCGCGCGGACAGGAGACACTGAAGCTTTCTTT. This translates into CASARTGDTEAFF.